This T cell receptor (beta chain) was recovered during a study of T cells in tumors after PD-1 blockade. This clone was picked up a small number of times. Only in-frame clones appear in the TCRdb table, and some are missing; sequencing was by immunoSEQ multiplex PCR. The data contain about 5,800 clones, roughly 80% of them singletons. The CDR3 has 13 amino acids. Germline CDR1 is SGHNT and CDR2 is YYREEE (reference sequence). Trimming took off 0 bases at V and 5 bases at J, with 7 bases between the two ends. The TCR was taken from a human donor with advanced basal cell or squamous cell carcinoma (not recorded which). The sample consisted of PBMCs, taken after anti-PD-1 therapy. V usage is TRBV5-4 and J usage is TRBJ2-3; D is uncertain. The CDR3 coding sequence is TGTGCCAGCAGCTTGGCCTCGTTAGATACGCAGTATTTT. This translates into CASSLASLDTQYF.